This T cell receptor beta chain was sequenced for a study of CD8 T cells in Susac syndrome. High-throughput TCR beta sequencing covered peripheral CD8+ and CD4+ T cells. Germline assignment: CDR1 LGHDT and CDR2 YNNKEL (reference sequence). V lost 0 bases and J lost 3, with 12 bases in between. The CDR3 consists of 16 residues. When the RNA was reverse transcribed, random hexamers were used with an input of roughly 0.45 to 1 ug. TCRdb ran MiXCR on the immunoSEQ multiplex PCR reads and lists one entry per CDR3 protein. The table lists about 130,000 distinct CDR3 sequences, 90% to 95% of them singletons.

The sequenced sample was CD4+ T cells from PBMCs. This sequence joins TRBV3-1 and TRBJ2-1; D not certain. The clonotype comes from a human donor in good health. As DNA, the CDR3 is TGTGCCAGCAGCCAAGATATCGGATCTTACTACAATGAGCAGTTCTTC. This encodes CASSQDIGSYYNEQFF.